The 24 T cell receptor beta chains below all came from one sample that was sequenced in a study of Tregs in tolerant kidney transplant recipients. TCRdb keeps only in-frame clones here, not all; method: immunoSEQ multiplex PCR. The sample lists 65,000 to 85,000 clones; roughly 90% were seen once. Recipients received nonmyeloablative bone marrow transplants from related graft donors, with transient mixed chimerism. Here the sequenced sample was CD4+ T cells from blood (PBMCs), taken 24 months after the transplant. The receptors stem from a human patient who received a combined kidney and bone marrow transplant. Some T cells may arise from the graft donor.

V is TRBV7-6 and J is TRBJ2-3, with 7 bases lining up with TRBD2. The ends lost 2 bases at V and 2 bases at J; junction bases unmatched: 7. Germline V gene data show CDR1 as SGHVS and CDR2 as FNYEAQ. The length of the CDR3 is 16 residues. CDR3 region: CASSLMSSGYTDTQYF. CDR3 bases: TGTGCCAGCAGCTTAATGTCTAGCGGCTACACAGATACGCAGTATTTT.

The V gene is TRBV27, the J gene TRBJ2-7, with 10 positions matching TRBD1. Trimming cost V 8 bases and J 6 bases; bases outside gene matches: 10. CDR3 length equals 14 residues. Germline assignment: CDR1 MNHEY and CDR2 SMNVEV (reference sequence). The CDR3, as DNA: TGTGCCAGCGGTTCTTTCCGGGACAGGGGCGAGCAGTACTTC. Its protein is CASGSFRDRGEQYF.

For the CDR3, the DNA is TGTGCCAGCAGCTCAGGGACAGGGGGCCACAATGAGCAGTTCTTC. Its translation is CASSSGTGGHNEQFF. The chain uses TRBV11-3 and TRBJ2-1; 12 bases are a match to TRBD1. After removal of 4 bases from V and 5 bases from J, the junction contained 3 bases not matched to a gene. CDR1 SGHNT and CDR2 YENEEA come from the germline V gene. The CDR3 totals 15 residues.

The V and J genes are TRBV28 and TRBJ1-4; unclear D gene. Trimming pared 6 bases from V and 4 bases from J, leaving 9 bases between. Germline V lookup: CDR1 MDHEN, CDR2 SYDVKM. The CDR3 runs 13 residues. Written as DNA, the CDR3 is TGTGCCAGCAGAACGTCGGTTAATGAAAAACTGTTTTTT. Protein product: CASRTSVNEKLFF.

In this sample, this clone turned up once. This sequence joins TRBV5-1 and TRBJ2-1; no clear D gene. Germline lookup yields CDR1 SGHRS and CDR2 YFSETQ. There are 14 residues in the CDR3. The V gene lost 9 bases and the J gene lost 0 bases, with 13 bases spanning the gap. CDR3 region: CATRLGRSYNEQFF. The CDR3 DNA reads as TGCGCCACCCGCCTAGGCCGCTCCTACAATGAGCAGTTCTTC.

V usage is TRBV2 and J usage is TRBJ1-5; possibly TRBD1 for D (6 bases). CDR3 size: 14 residues. V lost 6 bases, J lost 3 bases, and 12 bases lay in between. Germline CDR1 and CDR2: SNHLY and FYNNEI. The CDR3, as DNA: TGTGCCAGCAGCCTAGGGGGATCCAATCAGCCCCAGCATTTT. It codes for CASSLGGSNQPQHF.

CDR3 bases: TGTGCCAGTGCAGGGTATACCTACGAGCAGTACTTC. Its protein product is CASAGYTYEQYF. The chain joins TRBV25-1 to TRBJ2-7; a possible D gene is TRBD1 (5 bases). V lost 9 bases to trimming and J lost 2 bases, with 11 bases between them. From germline, CDR1 is MGHDK and CDR2 SYGVNS. This CDR3 contains 12 residues.

The rearrangement joins TRBV5-4 to TRBJ2-1; TRBD2 is a possible D gene (5 bases). V lost 0 bases and J 0 bases, leaving 13 bases between the germline ends. The CDR3 has 17 amino acids. The germline CDR1 and CDR2 sequences are SGHNT and YYREEE (reference sequence). The CDR3 DNA reads TGTGCCAGCAGCTTGGAAATACGGGGATCCTCCTACAATGAGCAGTTCTTC. Its translation: CASSLEIRGSSYNEQFF.

J is TRBJ2-4 and V is TRBV11-1; a possible D gene is TRBD2 (6 bases). The CDR3 is 15 residues long. Looked up from germline, CDR1 is SGHAT and CDR2 is FQDESV (reference sequence). Trimming shortened V by 4 bases and J by 1 base, and 11 bases separated the two germline ends. The DNA of the CDR3 is TGTGCCAGCAGCTCACCCGGAGGGGCCAAAAACATTCAGTACTTC. This encodes CASSSPGGAKNIQYF.

V gene TRBV7-9 combines with J gene TRBJ1-1, with TRBD1 matching 8 bases. Germline-derived CDR1 and CDR2 are SEHNR and FQNEAQ (reference sequence). V lost 0 bases, J lost 13 bases, and 7 bases stayed unmatched. CDR3 length: 13 residues. The CDR3 spells CASSLAPRTGCFF. The CDR3 DNA reads as TGTGCCAGCAGCTTAGCGCCCCGGACAGGGTGTTTCTTT. The variable domain in full, with the rest retrieved from reference TRBV7-9 and TRBJ1-1, is DTGVSQNPRHKITKRGQNVTFRCDPISEHNRLYWYRQTLGQGPEFLTYFQNEAQLEKSRLLSDRFSAERPKGSFSTLEIQRTEQGDSAMYLCASSLAPRTGCFFGQGTRLTVV.

The CDR3 DNA is TGTGCCAGCAGCCTGGGACTACAAAACATTCAGTACTTC. Protein: CASSLGLQNIQYF. The chain employs TRBV11-2 and TRBJ2-4, with TRBD2 matching over 7 bases. This CDR3 has 13 residues. Looked up from germline, CDR1 is SGHAT and CDR2 is FQNNGV. V lost 5 bases and J lost 5; bases outside the gene matches: 3.

The chain combines TRBV30 with TRBJ1-2, with 11 bases fitting TRBD1. After removal of 5 bases from V and 3 bases from J, the junction contained 5 bases not matched to a gene. The CDR3 runs 14 residues. Germline-derived CDR1 and CDR2 are GTSNPN and SVGIG (reference sequence). The CDR3 spells CAWGRDRGDYGYTF. CDR3 DNA: TGTGCCTGGGGTAGGGACAGGGGGGACTATGGCTACACCTTC.

The CDR3: CASSYLSRDRGHEQYF. In DNA form, the CDR3 reads TGTGCCAGCAGTTACTTGTCTCGGGACAGGGGCCACGAGCAGTACTTC. This chain links TRBV6-5 with TRBJ2-7; 10 nucleotides line up with TRBD1. J lost 5 bases, V lost 1 base, and 8 bases had no gene match. CDR1 MNHEY and CDR2 SVGAGI come from the germline V gene. This CDR3 is 16 amino acids long.

The chain couples TRBV7-2 to TRBJ1-6; no reliable D call. CDR1 is SGHTA, CDR2 FQGNSA, per germline. The CDR3 is made up of 16 amino acids. V dropped 5 bases and J dropped 7 bases, with 18 bases sitting between them. The CDR3 loop is CASSLLTPILNSPLHF. The DNA for the CDR3 is TGTGCCAGCAGCCTATTGACTCCCATCCTCAATTCACCCCTCCACTTT.

V usage is TRBV9 and J usage is TRBJ2-2; a weak D match, TRBD2 (6 bases). The CDR3 is 18 residues long. V was trimmed by 0 bases and J by 5 bases, leaving 20 bases between them. The germline CDR1 and CDR2 sequences are SGDLS and YYNGEE. CDR3 DNA sequence: TGTGCCAGCAGCGTAGGAGGGGAGGACCTGGTGGGTACCGGGGAGCTGTTTTTT. Translation gives CASSVGGEDLVGTGELFF.

V is TRBV6-1 and J is TRBJ2-5, with 8 bases fitting TRBD1. Germline CDR1 and CDR2: MNHNS and SASEGT. The CDR3 runs 14 residues. V shed 3 bases, J shed 4 bases, and the junction held 4 bases outside the gene matches. The CDR3 region is CASSDQGAGETQYF. The CDR3 DNA is TGTGCCAGCAGTGATCAGGGGGCAGGAGAGACCCAGTACTTC.

This clone has just one count. The chain employs TRBV30 and TRBJ1-6; D is possibly TRBD1 (6 bases). This CDR3 has 14 amino acids. Trimming took 4 bases from V and 7 from J, leaving 14 bases between them. The germline V gene encodes CDR1 GTSNPN and CDR2 SVGIG (reference sequence). For the CDR3, the DNA is TGTGCCTGGAAGGGGGACCAGACCAATTCACCCCTCCACTTT. This gives the protein CAWKGDQTNSPLHF.

This sequence joins TRBV11-3 and TRBJ2-5, with a tentative D call TRBD2 (6 bases). Germline assignment: CDR1 SGHNT and CDR2 YENEEA. CDR3 length equals 13 residues. Trimming took off 6 bases at V and 4 bases at J, with 12 bases between the two ends. The CDR3 region is CASRGGGRETQYF. In DNA, the CDR3 is TGTGCCAGCAGGGGTGGAGGGAGAGAGACCCAGTACTTC.

The rearrangement links TRBV5-4 to TRBJ1-2; D ambiguous. V was shortened by 0 bases and J by 4 bases, with 7 bases between the two germline ends. The germline gives CDR1 SGHNT, CDR2 YYREEE (reference sequence). The length of the CDR3 is 13 residues. The CDR3 DNA reads as TGTGCCAGCAGCTTGGACGGTACCTATGGCTACACCTTC. Its translation is CASSLDGTYGYTF.

The genes are TRBV5-1 and TRBJ2-3; tentative D call: TRBD1 (6 bases). The germline V gene has CDR1 SGHRS and CDR2 YFSETQ. This CDR3 region has 15 residues. Trimming cost V 0 bases and J 2 bases, with 10 bases left between them. The CDR3: CASSLGGHDTDTQYF. The DNA of the CDR3 is TGCGCCAGCAGCTTGGGGGGGCACGACACAGATACGCAGTATTTT.

This chain joins TRBV7-3 and TRBJ2-3, with TRBD2 identical over 8 bases. With 3 bases clipped from V and 0 bases from J, the junction kept 14 bases outside the gene matches. This CDR3 has 19 residues. The germline gives CDR1 SGHTA, CDR2 FQGTGA. For the CDR3, the DNA is TGTGCCAGCAGCTTGAATCCGGGACTAGGAGGGCGTAGCACAGATACGCAGTATTTT. Its translation is CASSLNPGLGGRSTDTQYF.

This chain uses TRBV5-5 with TRBJ1-4, with TRBD1 as a possible D gene (6 bases). CDR1 is SGHKS, CDR2 YYEKEE, per germline (reference sequence). V gave up 0 bases and J gave up 6 bases, with 15 bases separating them. CDR3 length equals 16 residues. CDR3 sequence reads: CASSLVWQGTHEKLFF. CDR3 sequence (DNA): TGTGCCAGCAGCTTGGTTTGGCAGGGGACCCATGAAAAACTGTTTTTT.

The chain employs TRBV29-1 and TRBJ2-4; perhaps TRBD2 as D (6 bases). Germline V CDR1 and CDR2: SQVTM, ANQGSEA. Trimming pared 5 bases from V and 7 bases from J, leaving 15 bases between. This CDR3 is built from 13 residues. Written as DNA, the CDR3 is TGCAGCGTTACCCGGTGGGCGGGGAACATTCAGTACTTC. Residues: CSVTRWAGNIQYF.

This clone was picked up a small number of times. V and J are TRBV10-2 and TRBJ2-7, with TRBD2 matching 11 bases. Germline CDR1 is WSHSY and CDR2 is SAAADI. J gave up 3 bases and V 8 bases, and 6 bases lay outside the gene matches. The CDR3 is 14 amino acids. The chain's CDR3 is CASGLTSGGYEQYF. The DNA of the CDR3 is TGCGCCAGCGGTTTAACTAGCGGGGGCTACGAGCAGTACTTC.